The rows below give T cell receptor beta chains drawn from one sample of a study of Ad26.COV2.S vaccination and SARS-CoV-2 variants. Repertoires were generated with immunoSEQ multiplex PCR, while TCRdb's copy carries only in-frame clones and drops some. There are more than 350,000 clones in the sample; about 93% occur only once, and more than 9% lies in the top ten. The sequenced sample was peripheral blood, obtained in a trial of Ad26.COV2.S vaccine versus placebo. The source is a person aged 18-60 years who received the Ad26.COV2.S COVID-19 vaccine or a placebo. Each CDR3 is given with its conserved first and last residue. The order of the fields is D gene, V gene, clone size, J gene, CDR3 DNA, CDR3 protein. A D gene is named only where the DNA matches it firmly. Clone size appears in some rows only: once, few, many, or a class for an expanded clone.

>.|TRBV14|.|TRBJ2-3
TGTGCCAGCAGCCACGACACAGATACGCAGTATTTT
CASSHDTDTQYF
>TRBD2|TRBV19|.|TRBJ2-3
TGTGCCAGTAGCACGACTAGCGGGAGCACAGATACGCAGTATTTT
CASSTTSGSTDTQYF
>TRBD2|TRBV9|.|TRBJ2-1
TGTGCCAGCAGCGTAGTAGCGGGACCGTACAATGAGCAGTTCTTC
CASSVVAGPYNEQFF
>.|TRBV28|.|TRBJ1-5
TGTGCCAGCAGTTTATTAGGATTCAGCAGCAATCAGCCCCAGCATTTT
CASSLLGFSSNQPQHF
>.|TRBV12-5|.|TRBJ1-5
TGTGCTAGTGGTTTGAACAGTTATTATCAGCCCCAGCATTTT
CASGLNSYYQPQHF
>.|TRBV11-2|.|TRBJ1-2
TGTGCCAGCAGCTTAGAGGACGGGGGACTACAGCATGGCTACACCTTC
CASSLEDGGLQHGYTF
>TRBD2|TRBV19|.|TRBJ2-1
TGTGCCAGTAGCCTTAGCGGGAGTGCCAATGAGCAGTTCTTC
CASSLSGSANEQFF
>.|TRBV11-1|once|TRBJ2-5
TGTGCCAGCAGCCCAGACGGGACCTATAGGCAAGAGACCCAGTACTTC
CASSPDGTYRQETQYF
>TRBD1|TRBV23-1|few|TRBJ2-2
TGCGCCAGCAGTCCTTCTACAACCGGACAGGGCAACACCGGGGAGCTGTTTTTT
CASSPSTTGQGNTGELFF
>.|TRBV6-5|.|TRBJ2-3
TGTGCCAGCAGTTACTCTGGGACTCAGTATTTT
CASSYSGTQYF
>.|TRBV12-5|.|TRBJ2-3
TGTGCTAGTGGTTTGGGCCGTTCAGGATTCACAGATACGCAGTATTTT
CASGLGRSGFTDTQYF
>.|TRBV4-3|once|TRBJ1-1
TGCGCCAGCAGCCAAGAATGGGGACTGAACACTGAAGCTTTCTTT
CASSQEWGLNTEAFF
>.|TRBV7-3|once|TRBJ2-5
TGTGCCAGCAGCTTACGGGTTCGAGAGACCCAGTACTTC
CASSLRVRETQYF
>.|TRBV7-2|.|TRBJ1-2
TGTGCCAGCAGCCCCTCAGGGCGGCAAAGTGGTTACACCTTC
CASSPSGRQSGYTF
>.|TRBV6-2/TRBV6-3|once|TRBJ2-3
TGTGCCAGCAGTTACCAAGGCAATGTAGATACGCAGTATTTT
CASSYQGNVDTQYF
>TRBD1|TRBV29-1|.|TRBJ2-7
TGCAGCGTTGAGCTGGGGACAGGGAACCCCTACGAGCAGTACTTC
CSVELGTGNPYEQYF
>TRBD1|TRBV28|.|TRBJ1-2
TGTGCCAGCAGTCCCCCGAAGGGGGCGGGGGACTATGGCTACACCTTC
CASSPPKGAGDYGYTF
>.|TRBV28|.|TRBJ2-1
TGTGGGGTGACGGGGGAGTACAATGAGCAGTTCTTC
CGVTGEYNEQFF
>.|TRBV9|.|TRBJ2-6
TGTGCCAGCACCGCTTTGGGGTCCGGGGCCAACGTCCTGACTTTC
CASTALGSGANVLTF
>.|TRBV7-2|.|TRBJ2-3
TGTGCCAGCAGCATACAGGGATCTGCAGATACGCAGTATTTT
CASSIQGSADTQYF
>TRBD2|TRBV6-2/TRBV6-3|.|TRBJ2-7
TGTGCCAGCAGCAATAAAGCGGGAGAGCAGTACTTT
CASSNKAGEQYF
>.|TRBV20-1|.|TRBJ1-3
TGCAGTGCTAGAGCCGGAAACACCATATATTTT
CSARAGNTIYF
>.|TRBV5-1|.|TRBJ1-2
TGCGCCAGCAGCTTGGGCAGTGGGCCTGACAGGAACTATGGCTACACCTTC
CASSLGSGPDRNYGYTF
>.|TRBV29-1|.|TRBJ2-5
TGCAGCGCTGCGACCCTCCATGAGGGGGAGACCCAGTACTTC
CSAATLHEGETQYF
>TRBD2|TRBV7-9|.|TRBJ2-3
TGTGCCAGCAGTACAACTAGCGGGAGCTCGATCCCCACAGATACGCAGTATTTT
CASSTTSGSSIPTDTQYF
>TRBD1|TRBV19|few|TRBJ1-1
TGTGCCAGTAGCCCGTCAGGCTCAGGGGGAGGCACTGAAGCTTTCTTT
CASSPSGSGGGTEAFF
>.|TRBV20-1|.|TRBJ1-5
TGCAGTGCTAGTCGATTCCGATTCAATCAGCCCCAGCATTTT
CSASRFRFNQPQHF
>.|TRBV30|.|TRBJ1-1
TGTGCCTGGAGTCTCGGCGGGGAAGCTTTCTTT
CAWSLGGEAFF
>TRBD2|TRBV7-3|.|TRBJ2-3
TGTGCCAGCAGCGCTAGCGGGAGGGGAACAGATACGCAGTATTTT
CASSASGRGTDTQYF
>.|TRBV6-1|once|TRBJ1-1
TGTGCCAGCAGTGAAGGATGGGGGACTGAAGCTTTCTTT
CASSEGWGTEAFF
>.|TRBV5-4|.|TRBJ1-1
TGTGCCAGCAGCTTGGGGTACACTGAAGCTTTCTTT
CASSLGYTEAFF
>.|TRBV11-3|.|TRBJ2-2
TGTGCCAGCAGCCACGGACTGGCTGCCACCGGGGAGCTGTTTTTT
CASSHGLAATGELFF
>TRBD1|TRBV27|.|TRBJ1-2
TGTGCCAGCAGTTTGGGACAGGGCTGGCAGTATGGCTACACCTTC
CASSLGQGWQYGYTF
>TRBD2|TRBV29-1|.|TRBJ2-7
TGCAGCGTTGTAGCGGGAGGGTACGAGCAGTACTTC
CSVVAGGYEQYF
>.|TRBV7-6|.|TRBJ1-5
TGTGCCAGCAGCAGCCCGGAAAATAGCAATCAGCCCCAGCATTTT
CASSSPENSNQPQHF
>TRBD1|TRBV4-1|.|TRBJ1-2
TGCGCCAGCAGCCAAGACCGGACAGGCGATGGTCACGGCTACACCTTC
CASSQDRTGDGHGYTF
>.|TRBV6-5|.|TRBJ1-2
TGTGCCAGCAGTTCCGACAGGCCGGGCGGCTACACCTTC
CASSSDRPGGYTF
>.|TRBV5-3|once|TRBJ2-4
TGTGCCAGAAGCTTGGCCTTCGGATCCAAAAACATTCAGTACTTC
CARSLAFGSKNIQYF
>TRBD2|TRBV7-9|.|TRBJ2-1
TGTGCCAGCAGCTCCCCTAGCGGTAACTACAATGAGCAGTTCTTC
CASSSPSGNYNEQFF
>TRBD1|TRBV4-1|.|TRBJ1-4
TGCGCCAGCAGCCTCAGCCAGGGACAGGCTAATGAAAAACTGTTTTTT
CASSLSQGQANEKLFF
>.|TRBV4-3|.|TRBJ2-7
TGCGCCAGCAGCCAAGCGAGGCGATACGAGCAGTACTTC
CASSQARRYEQYF
>TRBD1|TRBV7-2|.|TRBJ2-7
TGTGCCAGCAGCCTGCCGGGACAGGGACGACGGACTACCTACGAGCAGTACTTC
CASSLPGQGRRTTYEQYF
>TRBD2|TRBV7-9|.|TRBJ2-7
TGTGCCAGCAGCTCGGAAGCGGGAGAGCGCGTCTACGAGCAGTACTTC
CASSSEAGERVYEQYF
>.|TRBV7-9|.|TRBJ2-7
TGTGCCGCCGCGGGCCCGAGCGGTTACGAGCAGTACTTC
CAAAGPSGYEQYF
>.|TRBV6-6|.|TRBJ2-2
TGTGCCAGCATTAAAGAGGGGGGGAACACCGGGGAGCTGTTTTTT
CASIKEGGNTGELFF
>.|TRBV4-1|.|TRBJ2-1
TGCGCCAGCAGCCAAGGCACGGCCTCCTACAATGAGCAGTTCTTC
CASSQGTASYNEQFF
>TRBD2|TRBV18|.|TRBJ2-5
TGTGCCAGCTCAAGCGGGGTCCAAGAGACCCAGTACTTC
CASSSGVQETQYF
>.|TRBV19|.|TRBJ2-7
TGTGCCAGTAGTCCGTTTCTCGGGACCGCCTACGAGCAGTACTTC
CASSPFLGTAYEQYF
>TRBD1|TRBV5-6|.|TRBJ2-7
TGTGCCAGCAGATACGGGACAGGGTCAAACGAGCAGTACTTC
CASRYGTGSNEQYF
>TRBD1|TRBV7-9|.|TRBJ1-2
TGTGCCAGCAGCCCCGAAAACGACAGGGGCTATGGCTACACCTTC
CASSPENDRGYGYTF